This T cell receptor (beta chain) was observed in a study of early T cells in non-severe SARS-CoV-2 infection. In this sample, this clonotype turned up many times. The germline V and J ends were trimmed by 3 bases and 8 bases, with 8 bases remaining between them. This CDR3 has 12 residues. The germline CDR1 and CDR2 sequences are SGHAT and FQNNGV. In TCRdb, the 5' RACE reads were re-called with MiXCR into one record per CDR3 protein. The data contain 48,000 or so distinct CDR3 sequences, 13% of them singletons. The chain links TRBV11-2 to TRBJ2-1; no definite D call. The sequence derives from an adult who was a healthcare worker with PCR-confirmed SARS-CoV-2 infection or an uninfected control (not recorded which). The sequencing input was whole blood. The CDR3 protein is CASSLGNDEQFF. DNA for the CDR3: TGTGCCAGCAGCTTGGGAAACGATGAGCAGTTCTTC.